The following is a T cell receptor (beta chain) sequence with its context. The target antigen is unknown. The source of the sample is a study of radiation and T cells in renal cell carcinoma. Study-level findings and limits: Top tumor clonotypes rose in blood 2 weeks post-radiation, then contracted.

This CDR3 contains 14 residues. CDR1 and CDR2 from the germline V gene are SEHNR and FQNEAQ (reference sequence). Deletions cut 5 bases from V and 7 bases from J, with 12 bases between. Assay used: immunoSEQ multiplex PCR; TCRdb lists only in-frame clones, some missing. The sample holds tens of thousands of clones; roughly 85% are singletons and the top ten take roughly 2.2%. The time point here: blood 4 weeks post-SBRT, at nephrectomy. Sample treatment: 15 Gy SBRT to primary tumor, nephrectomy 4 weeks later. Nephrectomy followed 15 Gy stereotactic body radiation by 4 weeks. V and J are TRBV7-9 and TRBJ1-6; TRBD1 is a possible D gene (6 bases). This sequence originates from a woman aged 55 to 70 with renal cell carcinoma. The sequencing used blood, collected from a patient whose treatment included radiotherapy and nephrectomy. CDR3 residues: CASSLQGGNSPLHF. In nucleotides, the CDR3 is TGTGCCAGCAGCCTACAGGGTGGGAATTCACCCCTCCACTTT.